This T cell receptor (beta chain) stems from a study of blood T cells in healthy people across ages. The wider study: Template switching caught about one barcoded beta molecule for each two T cells. Study conclusions and caveats: The fall in TCR beta diversity per million T cells was roughly linear with age.

Sample-barcoded 5' priming and a J-beta primer mix drove a second PCR of about 6 to 11 cycles. Every sample produced at least 3 million CDR3-containing paired-end reads. TCRdb called the 5' RACE reads again in MiXCR, with one record for every CDR3 protein. The sample lists under 1,000,000 distinct CDR3 sequences, about 47% occurring once. Per germline, CDR1 SGDLS and CDR2 YYNGEE. The germline V and J ends were trimmed by 0 bases and 0 bases, with 10 bases remaining between them. The CDR3 extends over 16 amino acids. Each donor supplied ten milliliters of peripheral blood. This clonotype was picked up a small number of times. The antigen remains undetermined.

Sequenced sample: blood. The chain recombines TRBV9 with TRBJ2-1, with a tentative D call TRBD2 (5 bases). This clonotype originated in a man older than 75 in good health. CDR3 residues: CASSVASGNSYNEQFF. The CDR3 DNA sequence: TGTGCCAGCAGCGTAGCGAGCGGCAACTCCTACAATGAGCAGTTCTTC.